These 31 T cell receptor beta chains share one sample of origin, sequenced in a study of shared clonotypes between healthy human individuals. Some clones are missing from TCRdb's copy, which holds only in-frame ones; the method was immunoSEQ multiplex PCR. The top ten clones hold about 1.2% of a sample with 1,500,000 or so clones, about 96% of them seen once. What was sequenced was naive CD4+ T cells sorted from blood. Described subset: CD45RA+ positively selected. The receptors here all came from a man aged 25-40 years in good health.

This rearrangement joins TRBV28 to TRBJ2-1; D not resolved. Per germline, CDR1 MDHEN and CDR2 SYDVKM. The CDR3 is 11 amino acids. V lost 3 bases and J 7 bases, leaving 4 bases between the germline ends. The CDR3, as DNA: TGTGCCAGCAGTTTCCCGAATGAGCAGTTCTTC. It is translated as CASSFPNEQFF.

V is TRBV5-1 and J is TRBJ2-3; D is uncertain. CDR3 length: 16 residues. Trimming took 2 bases from V and 6 from J, leaving 19 bases between them. Germline CDR1 is SGHRS and CDR2 is YFSETQ. The CDR3 loop is CASSFSRRGESDTQYF. The CDR3 nucleotides read TGCGCCAGCAGCTTCAGCCGACGCGGCGAGAGTGATACGCAGTATTTT.

V usage is TRBV5-1 and J usage is TRBJ1-4, with a possible D match to TRBD1 (5 bases). V was trimmed by 3 bases and J by 5 bases, leaving 14 bases between them. The V gene's germline CDR1 is SGHRS and CDR2 YFSETQ. This CDR3 spans 15 amino acids. The CDR3 coding sequence is TGCGCCAGCAGCTCTGGGACGTCGTTCAATGAAAAACTGTTTTTT. Its protein product is CASSSGTSFNEKLFF.

The chain carries TRBV6-1 and TRBJ1-2; no firm D call. V shed 2 bases and J shed 0 bases, with 10 bases lying between them. The germline CDR1 and CDR2 sequences are MNHNS and SASEGT. The CDR3 consists of 15 residues. This CDR3 is CASSELRRANYGYTF. CDR3 bases: TGTGCCAGCAGTGAACTTCGGAGAGCTAACTATGGCTACACCTTC.

The V and J genes are TRBV5-1 and TRBJ2-5; D gene uncertain. V lost 0 bases, J lost 2 bases, and 8 bases lay in between. This CDR3 is built from 14 residues. Germline lookup yields CDR1 SGHRS and CDR2 YFSETQ. The CDR3 DNA reads as TGCGCCAGCAGCTTGGTGGCAGTTCAAGAGACCCAGTACTTC. Amino acids: CASSLVAVQETQYF.

The chain couples TRBV7-2 to TRBJ2-2, with 9 bases lining up with TRBD1. Germline assignment: CDR1 SGHTA and CDR2 FQGNSA. CDR3 length: 15 amino acids. Trimming removed 5 bases from V and 3 bases from J; junction bases left unmatched: 4. For the CDR3, the DNA is TGTGCCAGCAGCCACAGGGGGCCTTACACCGGGGAGCTGTTTTTT. Amino acids: CASSHRGPYTGELFF.

This chain joins TRBV5-1 and TRBJ2-5; D tentatively reads TRBD1 or TRBD2 (5 bases each). Germline V lookup: CDR1 SGHRS, CDR2 YFSETQ. V lost 4 bases, J lost 5 bases, and 18 bases lay in between. This CDR3 is 15 amino acids long. CDR3 region: CASSMTGIPGETQYF. CDR3 in DNA: TGCGCCAGCAGCATGACCGGGATCCCAGGGGAGACCCAGTACTTC.

The V gene is TRBV7-3, the J gene TRBJ2-4, with a tentative D call TRBD2 (5 bases). Trimming took off 1 base at V and 1 base at J, with 8 bases between the two ends. The germline CDR1 and CDR2 sequences are SGHTA and FQGTGA. This CDR3 region has 15 residues. The CDR3: CASSLNSGAKNIQYF. Written as DNA, the CDR3 is TGTGCCAGCAGCTTAAACTCGGGGGCCAAAAACATTCAGTACTTC. Variable domain in full (rest from reference TRBV7-3 and TRBJ2-4): GAGVSQTPSNKVTEKGKYVELRCDPISGHTALYWYRQSLGQGPEFLIYFQGTGAADDSGLPNDRFFAVRPEGSVSTLKIQRTERGDSAVYLCASSLNSGAKNIQYFGAGTRLSVL.

The V gene is TRBV10-3, the J gene TRBJ1-3, with D perhaps TRBD1 (5 bases). V dropped 3 bases and J dropped 0 bases, with 9 bases sitting between them. The V gene's germline CDR1 is ENHRY and CDR2 SYGVKD. This CDR3 has 15 amino acids. The CDR3 loop is CAISERGGSGNTIYF. In DNA form, the CDR3 reads TGTGCCATCAGTGAAAGGGGAGGCTCTGGAAACACCATATATTTT.

The rearrangement links TRBV6-5 to TRBJ1-1; D uncertain. V lost 0 bases and J lost 0, with 8 bases in between. The CDR3 totals 15 residues. The germline V gene has CDR1 MNHEY and CDR2 SVGAGI. DNA for the CDR3: TGTGCCAGCAGTTACTCGATGATTGTGAACACTGAAGCTTTCTTT. Translated: CASSYSMIVNTEAFF.

The J gene is TRBJ1-1, the V gene TRBV9; 8 bases match TRBD1. CDR3 size: 16 residues. The junction had 8 bases not matched to a gene; V was cut back by 4 bases and J by 0 bases. In germline, CDR1 is SGDLS, CDR2 YYNGEE. CDR3: CASSPRQGAVNTEAFF. The CDR3 bases are TGTGCCAGCAGCCCGCGCCAGGGGGCGGTGAACACTGAAGCTTTCTTT.

The chain couples TRBV7-9 to TRBJ2-7; perhaps TRBD1 as D (6 bases). This CDR3 is built from 15 residues. Germline V gene lookup returns CDR1 SEHNR and CDR2 FQNEAQ (reference sequence). V lost 1 base and J 10 bases, leaving 20 bases between the germline ends. The CDR3 protein is CASSLGRGYTGRQYF. The DNA of the CDR3 is TGTGCCAGCAGCTTAGGCCGGGGATACACAGGGCGTCAGTACTTC.

The J gene is TRBJ2-7, the V gene TRBV5-1; perhaps TRBD2 as D (5 bases). Trimming shortened V by 2 bases and J by 7 bases, and 10 bases separated the two germline ends. CDR1 and CDR2 from the germline V gene are SGHRS and YFSETQ. This CDR3 region has 12 residues. The CDR3 reads CASSFGGREQYF. CDR3 sequence (DNA): TGCGCCAGCAGCTTCGGCGGGCGGGAGCAGTACTTC.

CDR3 sequence (DNA): TGTGCCAGTTGGAGCGGTAGCAATCAGCCCCAGCATTTT. This codes for CASWSGSNQPQHF. This sequence joins TRBV19 and TRBJ1-5; unclear D gene. Germline CDR1 is LNHDA and CDR2 is SQIVND (reference sequence). The CDR3 runs to 13 residues. Trimming cost V 8 bases and J 0 bases, with 8 bases left between them.

As DNA, the CDR3 is TGTGCCAGCAGCCGAGGGACTGCTGCCACCTACGAGCAGTACTTC. Its translation is CASSRGTAATYEQYF. V usage is TRBV27 and J usage is TRBJ2-7; D possibly corresponds to TRBD2 (6 bases). CDR1 MNHEY and CDR2 SMNVEV come from the germline V gene (reference sequence). The length of the CDR3 is 15 residues. V lost 6 bases to trimming and J lost 2 bases, with 17 bases between them.

This clone came up once. J is TRBJ1-1 and V is TRBV25-1; possibly TRBD1 for D (6 bases). This CDR3 comprises 13 residues. V lost 3 bases to trimming and J lost 4 bases, with 9 bases between them. The germline V gene has CDR1 MGHDK and CDR2 SYGVNS. CDR3 in DNA: TGTGCCAGCAGTGACTCCAGGGGCACTGAAGCTTTCTTT. Amino acids: CASSDSRGTEAFF.

This clone came up once. The V call is TRBV15, the J call TRBJ2-1; a weak D match, TRBD1 (7 bases). Deletions cut 1 base from V and 3 bases from J, with 13 bases between. This CDR3 region has 16 residues. Per the germline V gene, CDR1 is LNHNV and CDR2 is YYDKDF (reference sequence). The CDR3 region has the DNA TGTGCCACCAGCAGAGTGGGCAGGGGGGACTACAATGAGCAGTTCTTC. Translation gives CATSRVGRGDYNEQFF.

The gene calls are TRBV28 and TRBJ2-1; D unresolved. V shed 4 bases and J shed 9 bases, with 10 bases lying between them. The CDR3 spans 12 residues. Germline V gene sequence: CDR1 MDHEN, CDR2 SYDVKM. The CDR3 reads CASSSSIVEQFF. CDR3 coding DNA: TGTGCCAGCAGTTCCTCGATAGTTGAGCAGTTCTTC.

This clone is a singleton in its sample. This chain joins TRBV5-4 and TRBJ2-5; no clear D. Germline V gives CDR1 SGHNT, CDR2 YYREEE (reference sequence). V was clipped by 0 bases and J by 1 base, with 7 bases between them. The CDR3 has 14 amino acids. The CDR3: CASSLGAGQETQYF. CDR3 bases: TGTGCCAGCAGCTTGGGTGCAGGCCAAGAGACCCAGTACTTC.

The chain is built from TRBV7-3 and TRBJ2-2; a weak D match, TRBD1 (6 bases). In germline, CDR1 is SGHTA, CDR2 FQGTGA. Trimming left V 5 bases short and J 10 bases short, with 14 bases between. The CDR3 covers 13 residues. The CDR3 bases are TGTGCCAGCAGCCCGCCTACAGGGCAGGAGCTGTTTTTT. Translation gives CASSPPTGQELFF.

The chain combines TRBV9 with TRBJ2-4; D is perhaps TRBD1 (6 bases). The CDR3 contains 15 residues. In germline, CDR1 is SGDLS, CDR2 YYNGEE. The V gene lost 6 bases and the J gene lost 5 bases, with 18 bases spanning the gap. The CDR3 DNA follows: TGTGCCAGCACCAAGGGGGTCGCAAGGGAAAACATTCAGTACTTC. Residues: CASTKGVARENIQYF.

This clone has just one count. V is TRBV28 and J is TRBJ1-4; TRBD1 is a possible D gene (5 bases). Trimming pared 7 bases from V and 4 bases from J, leaving 13 bases between. The CDR3 spans 14 residues. CDR1 is MDHEN and CDR2 is SYDVKM in the germline V gene. The CDR3 DNA is TGTGCCAGCACTTTGAAGGGGTTTAATGAAAAACTGTTTTTT. The encoded protein is CASTLKGFNEKLFF.

This clone was seen only once. The rearrangement uses TRBV7-9 and TRBJ2-1; D is unclear. CDR1 and CDR2 (germline): SEHNR, FQNEAQ (reference sequence). Trimming stripped 1 base from V and 1 base from J, with 5 bases between. There are 14 residues in the CDR3. CDR3 protein: CASSLDTSYNEQFF. The CDR3 DNA sequence: TGTGCCAGCAGCTTAGACACATCCTACAATGAGCAGTTCTTC.

This clone appeared a single time. The chain couples TRBV28 to TRBJ1-2, with 10 positions matching TRBD1. Germline V gives CDR1 MDHEN, CDR2 SYDVKM. With V trimmed by 4 bases and J by 6 bases, 2 bases remained unmatched. CDR3 length: 13 amino acids. The chain's CDR3 is CASSSGQGNGYTF. The CDR3 DNA reads as TGTGCCAGCAGTTCGGGACAGGGGAATGGCTACACCTTC.

The J gene is TRBJ2-1, the V gene TRBV7-9; D call uncertain. V was cut by 6 bases and J by 10 bases, with 4 bases left in between. The CDR3 covers 9 residues. From germline, CDR1 is SEHNR and CDR2 FQNEAQ (reference sequence). CDR3 nucleotide sequence: TGTGCCAGCAGGCCAGAGCAGTTCTTC. Amino acid sequence: CASRPEQFF.

The CDR3 region has the DNA TGTGCCAGCTCACTCCGACAGGGACGCTACAATGAGCAGTTCTTC. Amino acid sequence: CASSLRQGRYNEQFF. The chain links TRBV18 to TRBJ2-1; 7 bases line up with TRBD1. V gave up 4 bases and J gave up 3 bases; unmatched junction bases: 6. Per the germline V gene, CDR1 is KGHSH and CDR2 is LQKENI. The CDR3 contains 15 residues.

V gene TRBV4-1 combines with J gene TRBJ2-1, with 8 bases that match TRBD2. Per the germline V gene, CDR1 is MGHRA and CDR2 is YSYEKL. The ends lost 0 bases at V and 5 bases at J; junction bases unmatched: 6. The CDR3 consists of 16 residues. The CDR3 spells CASSQEGTRGHNEQFF. The DNA of the CDR3 is TGCGCCAGCAGCCAAGAGGGGACTAGGGGCCACAATGAGCAGTTCTTC.

The chain links TRBV7-8 to TRBJ2-1, with 15 bases fitting TRBD2. This CDR3 is 19 amino acids long. V lost 1 base to trimming and J lost 1 base; unmatched junction nucleotides: 5. The germline gives CDR1 SGHVS, CDR2 FQNEAQ. In nucleotides, the CDR3 is TGTGCCAGCAGCTTAGGATGGACTAGCGGGAGGGGTTCCTACAATGAGCAGTTCTTC. Protein: CASSLGWTSGRGSYNEQFF.

The V and J genes are TRBV7-9 and TRBJ2-1; no firm D call. Per germline, CDR1 SEHNR and CDR2 FQNEAQ (reference sequence). V gave up 6 bases and J gave up 2 bases, with 17 bases separating them. The CDR3 loop spans 16 amino acids. The CDR3 nucleotides read TGTGCCAGCAGTTCCCGGACCTTTGGCCCCTACAATGAGCAGTTCTTC. It specifies CASSSRTFGPYNEQFF.

This rearrangement joins TRBV10-1 to TRBJ2-3; D assignment may be TRBD1 or TRBD2 (5 bases each). Germline CDR1 is WNHNN and CDR2 is SYGVQD (reference sequence). This CDR3 spans 16 amino acids. V was shortened by 1 base and J by 2 bases, with 13 bases between the two germline ends. CDR3 loop: CASSEFGGRHTDTQYF. Written as DNA, the CDR3 is TGCGCCAGCAGTGAGTTTGGGGGACGGCACACAGATACGCAGTATTTT.

CDR3 nucleotide sequence: TGTGCCTGGTCTGCGGGACAGATATACGAGCAGTACTTC. Protein: CAWSAGQIYEQYF. The chain employs TRBV30 and TRBJ2-7, with D possibly matching TRBD1 (7 bases). Trimming left V 5 bases short and J 4 bases short, with 15 bases between. The CDR3 covers 13 residues. CDR1 is GTSNPN, CDR2 SVGIG, per germline (reference sequence).